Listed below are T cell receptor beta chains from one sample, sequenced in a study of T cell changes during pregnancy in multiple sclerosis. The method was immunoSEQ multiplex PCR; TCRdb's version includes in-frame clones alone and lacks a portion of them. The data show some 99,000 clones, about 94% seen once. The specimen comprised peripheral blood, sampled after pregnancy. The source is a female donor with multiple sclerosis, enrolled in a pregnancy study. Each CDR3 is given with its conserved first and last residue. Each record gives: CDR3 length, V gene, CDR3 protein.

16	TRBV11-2	CASSPLSGRATYEQYF
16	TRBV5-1	CASSWDPGTAYNEQFF
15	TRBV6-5	CASSRYRTGSGELFF
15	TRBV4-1	CASSRLTTGTYEQYF
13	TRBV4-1	CASSPLWGNTIYF
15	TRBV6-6	CASSPDRPSGNTIYF
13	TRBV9	CASSEFPGKEQYF
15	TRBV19	CASSLLAGGHVEQFF
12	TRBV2	CASTWTAYGYTF
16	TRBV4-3	CASSQLAGVGTGELFF
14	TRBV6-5	CASSYRGQGDSLFF
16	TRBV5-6	CASSSTESIFNYEQYF
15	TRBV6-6	CASRPTDTVLGEQYF
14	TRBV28	CASSLTGSRTEAFF
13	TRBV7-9	CASSLNLRKTQYF
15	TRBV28	CASRRQGARQETQYF